The T cell receptor (beta chain) under discussion was sequenced for a study of PD-1 blockade in classical Hodgkin lymphoma. Overall study results and limits: Anyone who began nivolumab under 1 year after ASCT was excluded. Reports indicated that newly diagnosed patients had lower baseline TCR diversity than healthy donors did.

As for this clone: Its cognate antigen is unknown.

Assay: immunoSEQ multiplex PCR; the TCRdb copy retains only in-frame clones and omits some. The sample gives just over 25,000 clones, 67% of which show up once; around 11% is in the top ten. Every patient was affected by relapse after autologous stem cell transplantation, while exposure to brentuximab vedotin was not uniform. The TCR comes from a human donor with classical Hodgkin lymphoma. Sequencing used peripheral blood mononuclear cells (PBMCs), obtained before the second cycle of nivolumab.

In DNA, the CDR3 is TGTGCCAGTAGTCCACGGGACAGGGAAACAGATACGCAGTATTTT. The encoded protein is CASSPRDRETDTQYF. The chain has TRBV19 and TRBJ2-3; 9 positions agree with TRBD1. Per germline, CDR1 LNHDA and CDR2 SQIVND (reference sequence). J gave up 3 bases and V 5 bases, and 6 bases lay outside the gene matches. The CDR3 sequence is 15 residues long. Full variable domain (missing parts from reference TRBV19 and TRBJ2-3): DGGITQSPKYLFRKEGQNVTLSCEQNLNHDAMYWYRQDPGQGLRLIYYSQIVNDFQKGDIAEGYSVSREKKESFPLTVTSAQKNPTAFYLCASSPRDRETDTQYFGPGTRLTVL.